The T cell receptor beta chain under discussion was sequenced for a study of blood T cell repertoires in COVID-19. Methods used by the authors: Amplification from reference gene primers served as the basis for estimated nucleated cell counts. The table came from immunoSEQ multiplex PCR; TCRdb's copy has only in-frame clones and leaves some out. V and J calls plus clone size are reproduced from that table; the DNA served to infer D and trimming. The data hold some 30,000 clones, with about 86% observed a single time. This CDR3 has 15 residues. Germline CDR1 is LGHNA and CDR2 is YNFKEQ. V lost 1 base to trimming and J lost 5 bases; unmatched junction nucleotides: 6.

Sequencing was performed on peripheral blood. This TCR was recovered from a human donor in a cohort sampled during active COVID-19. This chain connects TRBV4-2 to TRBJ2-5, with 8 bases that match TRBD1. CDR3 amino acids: CASSQGIQGAETQYF. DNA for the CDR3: TGTGCCAGCAGCCAAGGAATCCAGGGGGCTGAGACCCAGTACTTC.